This T cell receptor beta chain was profiled in a study of CD4 T cells in relation to SARS-CoV-2 and coronaviruses. Looking at the study overall: The restricting HLA molecule for shared crossreactive spike epitopes was mapped.

Remarks on this clone: Antigen: not known.

Assay: immunoSEQ multiplex PCR; the TCRdb copy retains only in-frame clones and omits some. The sample has roughly 10,000 clones; roughly 81% are singletons. CDR3 size: 16 residues. The V and J ends lost 2 bases and 7 bases, in that order; junction bases with no gene match: 9. Looked up from germline, CDR1 is MNHEY and CDR2 is SVGEGT. Before the COVID-19 pandemic, during about 2011-2019, CD4+ T cells were taken from unexposed donors. The cells were cultured for about ten days before CD4+ T cells were isolated. The sequence derives from a human donor in good health. Sequenced material: CD4+ T cells from PBMCs, cultured in vitro. This chain connects TRBV6-2 or TRBV6-3 to TRBJ2-1; 9 nucleotides match TRBD2. This CDR3 reads CASSYGAGGRYNEQFF. CDR3 bases: TGTGCCAGCAGTTACGGGGCGGGGGGGCGTTATAATGAGCAGTTCTTC.